A single sample gave rise to the 6 T cell receptor beta chains below, sequenced in a study of immune evolution from preneoplasia to lung adenocarcinoma. Here immunoSEQ multiplex PCR was the method, and the copy in TCRdb shows in-frame clones only, minus some. This table holds 7,500 to 8,500 clones, 70% to 85% found once. Source material: FFPE invasive lung adenocarcinoma tissue. Receptors originate from a person aged 50-75 years with lung adenocarcinoma.

This chain uses TRBV28 with TRBJ1-2; D perhaps matches TRBD1 (5 bases). Trimming left V 6 bases short and J 4 bases short, with 18 bases between. From germline, CDR1 is MDHEN and CDR2 SYDVKM. CDR3 length equals 15 residues. The CDR3 nucleotides are TGTGCCAGCAGCTTTCGGGGGAATCGCGGCTATGGCTACACCTTC. Translating it yields CASSFRGNRGYGYTF.

The V and J genes are TRBV12-2 and TRBJ2-7; the table's D call, TRBD2, has no DNA check behind it. TRBV12-2 is a recognized pseudogene. CDR3 size: 16 residues. CDR3: CASRSRGTQLVYEQYF. In nucleotides, the CDR3 is TGTGCAAGTCGCTCCCGCGGGACCCAGCTCGTCTACGAGCAGTACTTC.

This CDR3 reads CASSNRGQGEKLFF. The CDR3 DNA reads TGTGCCAGCAGTAACAGGGGGCAGGGTGAAAAACTGTTTTTT. J is TRBJ1-4 and V is TRBV6-5; 9 nucleotides agree with TRBD1. CDR1 and CDR2 from the germline V gene are MNHEY and SVGAGI. V lost 5 bases to trimming and J lost 7 bases; unmatched junction nucleotides: 5. This CDR3 region has 14 residues.

The gene calls are TRBV5-1 and TRBJ1-1; no clear D. Trimming cost V 0 bases and J 1 base, with 7 bases left between them. Per germline, CDR1 SGHRS and CDR2 YFSETQ. The CDR3 is made up of 14 amino acids. CDR3 sequence: CASSLGVGNTEAFF. The CDR3 region has the DNA TGCGCCAGCAGCTTGGGGGTGGGGAACACTGAAGCTTTCTTT.

This clone was seen a single time. The chain couples TRBV19 to TRBJ2-7, with 7 bases fitting TRBD1. CDR3 length: 14 residues. CDR1 and CDR2 from the germline V gene are LNHDA and SQIVND (reference sequence). V lost 3 bases and J lost 5; bases outside the gene matches: 7. The CDR3 bases are TGTGCCAGTAGTATCCTCGGGACAGCCCACGAGCAGTACTTC. Amino acids: CASSILGTAHEQYF.

The chain uses TRBV5-4 and TRBJ2-7; either TRBD1 or TRBD2 may fit D (5 bases each). The CDR3 sequence is 13 residues long. V lost 3 bases, J lost 7 bases, and 14 bases lay in between. Germline V gives CDR1 SGHNT, CDR2 YYREEE (reference sequence). CDR3 residues: CASSSDPGREQYF. CDR3 nucleotides: TGTGCCAGCAGCTCGGACCCGGGACGAGAGCAGTACTTC.